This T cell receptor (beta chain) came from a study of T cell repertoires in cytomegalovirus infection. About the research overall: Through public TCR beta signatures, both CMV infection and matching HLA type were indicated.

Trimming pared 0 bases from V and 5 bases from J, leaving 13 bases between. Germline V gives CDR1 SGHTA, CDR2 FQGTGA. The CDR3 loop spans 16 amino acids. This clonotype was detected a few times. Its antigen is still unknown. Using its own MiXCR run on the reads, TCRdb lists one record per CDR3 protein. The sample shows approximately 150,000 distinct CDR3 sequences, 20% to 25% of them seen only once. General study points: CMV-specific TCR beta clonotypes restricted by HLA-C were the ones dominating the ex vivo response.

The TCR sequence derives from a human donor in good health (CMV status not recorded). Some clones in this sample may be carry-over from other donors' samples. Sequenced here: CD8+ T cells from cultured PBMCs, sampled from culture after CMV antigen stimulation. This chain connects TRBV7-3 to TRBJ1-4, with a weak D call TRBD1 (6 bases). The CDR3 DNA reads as TGTGCCAGCAGCTTAACGACGGGAGGGGGGAATGAAAAACTGTTTTTT. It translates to CASSLTTGGGNEKLFF.